This T cell receptor beta chain was found in a study of response to subunit inactivated influenza vaccine. Germline trimming cut 3 bases from V and 5 bases from J; bases unmatched to any gene: 6. The CDR3 length is 14 residues. The germline V gene has CDR1 SGHVS and CDR2 FNYEAQ. TCRdb itself ran the RT-PCR reads through MiXCR, one entry per CDR3 protein. This table holds about 540,000 distinct CDR3 sequences, roughly 23% found once. This clonotype was counted between two and nine times. Another study also made use of these data, one on T cells expressing NK-cell markers. Per that paper: What made the TCR beta cDNA was 5'RACE template switching with UMIs. Repertoire data for TCR beta were derived from sorted T cells (CD3+CD56+NKG2C+, CD3+CD56+NKG2C- and CD3+CD56-NKG2C+). Eight donors were sequenced, of whom seven were HCMV-seropositive, while the remaining one was HCMV-seronegative.

The input for sequencing was CD4+ T cells sorted from PBMCs, taken less than 13 days after vaccination. The TCR originated in a man aged 45-65 years who received an inactivated influenza vaccine. The chain carries TRBV7-6 and TRBJ2-5, with 7 bases aligning to TRBD1. The CDR3 nucleotides read TGTGCCAGCAGCTTGGCGAGACAGGGCGAGACCCAGTACTTC. Protein product: CASSLARQGETQYF.